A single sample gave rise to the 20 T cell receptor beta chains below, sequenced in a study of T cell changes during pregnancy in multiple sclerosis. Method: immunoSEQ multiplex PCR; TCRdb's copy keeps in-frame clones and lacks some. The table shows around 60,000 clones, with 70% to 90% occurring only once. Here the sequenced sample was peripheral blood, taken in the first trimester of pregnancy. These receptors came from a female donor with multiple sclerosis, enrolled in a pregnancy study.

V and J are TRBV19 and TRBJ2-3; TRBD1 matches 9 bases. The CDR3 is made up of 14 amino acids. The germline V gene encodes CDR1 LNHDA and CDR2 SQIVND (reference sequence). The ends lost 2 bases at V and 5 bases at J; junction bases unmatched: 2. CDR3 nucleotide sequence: TGTGCCAGTAGTATAAGGACAGGGGTAGATACGCAGTATTTT. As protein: CASSIRTGVDTQYF.

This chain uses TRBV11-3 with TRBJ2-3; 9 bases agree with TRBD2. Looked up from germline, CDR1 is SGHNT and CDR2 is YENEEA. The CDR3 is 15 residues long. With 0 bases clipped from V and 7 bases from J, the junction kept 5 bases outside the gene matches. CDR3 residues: CASSLEREGQYTQYF. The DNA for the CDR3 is TGTGCCAGCAGCTTAGAGCGGGAGGGCCAATATACGCAGTATTTT. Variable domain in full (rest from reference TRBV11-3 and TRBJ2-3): EAGVVQSPRYKIIEKKQPVAFWCNPISGHNTLYWYLQNLGQGPELLIRYENEEAVDDSQLPKDRFSAERLKGVDSTLKIQPAELGDSAVYLCASSLEREGQYTQYFGPGTRLTVL.

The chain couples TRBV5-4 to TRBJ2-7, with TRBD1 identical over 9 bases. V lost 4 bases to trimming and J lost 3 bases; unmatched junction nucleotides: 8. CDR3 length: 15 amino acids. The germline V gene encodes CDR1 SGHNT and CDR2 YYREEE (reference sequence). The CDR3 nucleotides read TGTGCCAGCAGCCCCGGACAGGGGCATGGCTACGAGCAGTACTTC. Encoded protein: CASSPGQGHGYEQYF.

This CDR3 reads CASSEGAGYGNEQFF. The CDR3 DNA reads as TGTGCCAGCAGTGAAGGCGCGGGATACGGGAATGAGCAGTTCTTC. This sequence joins TRBV2 and TRBJ2-1; tentatively, D is TRBD2 (6 bases). The length of the CDR3 is 15 residues. Per the germline V gene, CDR1 is SNHLY and CDR2 is FYNNEI. The germline V and J ends were trimmed by 1 base and 7 bases, with 14 bases remaining between them. The full variable domain, completed using reference TRBV2 and TRBJ2-1, is EPEVTQTPSHQVTQMGQEVILRCVPISNHLYFYWYRQILGQKVEFLVSFYNNEISEKSEIFDDQFSVERPDGSNFTLKIRSTKLEDSAMYFCASSEGAGYGNEQFFGPGTRLTVL.

For the CDR3, the DNA is TGTGCCTGGAGTGATTATGGGGCCAACGTCCTGACTTTC. This encodes CAWSDYGANVLTF. This chain joins TRBV30 and TRBJ2-6; D call uncertain. The CDR3 is made up of 13 amino acids. The V end lost 1 base, the J end lost 3 bases, and 4 bases lay between the germline ends. Germline CDR1 GTSNPN, CDR2 SVGIG (reference sequence).

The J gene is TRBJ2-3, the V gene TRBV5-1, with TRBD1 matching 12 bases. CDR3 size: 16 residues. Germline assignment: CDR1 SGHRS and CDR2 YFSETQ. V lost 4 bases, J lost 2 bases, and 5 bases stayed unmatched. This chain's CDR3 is CASSPVGQGATDTQYF. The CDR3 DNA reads TGCGCCAGCAGCCCGGTGGGACAGGGGGCCACAGATACGCAGTATTTT.

The CDR3 region is CASSLSADTQYF. In DNA, the CDR3 is TGTGCCAGCAGTTTAAGCGCAGATACGCAGTATTTT. The J gene is TRBJ2-3, the V gene TRBV28; D is ambiguous. This CDR3 comprises 12 residues. V lost 2 bases, J lost 4 bases, and 4 bases lay in between. CDR1 and CDR2 from the germline V gene are MDHEN and SYDVKM.

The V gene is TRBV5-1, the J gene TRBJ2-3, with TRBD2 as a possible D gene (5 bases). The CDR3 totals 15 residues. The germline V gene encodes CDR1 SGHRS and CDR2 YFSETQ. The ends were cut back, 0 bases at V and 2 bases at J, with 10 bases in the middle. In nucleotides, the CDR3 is TGCGCCAGCAGCTTGGGTTCGGACTCCACAGATACGCAGTATTTT. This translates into CASSLGSDSTDTQYF.

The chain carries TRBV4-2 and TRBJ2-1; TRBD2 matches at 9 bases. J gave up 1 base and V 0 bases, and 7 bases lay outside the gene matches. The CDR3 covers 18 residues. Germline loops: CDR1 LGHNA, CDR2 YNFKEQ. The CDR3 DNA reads TGTGCCAGCAGCCAAGATAAAGCGGGAGGAGGGTCCTACAATGAGCAGTTCTTC. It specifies CASSQDKAGGGSYNEQFF.

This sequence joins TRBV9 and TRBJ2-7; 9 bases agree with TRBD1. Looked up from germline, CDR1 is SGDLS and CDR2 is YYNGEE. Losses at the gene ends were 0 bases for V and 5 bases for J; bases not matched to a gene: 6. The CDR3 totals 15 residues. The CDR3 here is CASSVAGQGVDEQYF. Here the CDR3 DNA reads TGTGCCAGCAGCGTAGCGGGACAGGGCGTGGACGAGCAGTACTTC.

The CDR3 is CASSLGLAGGQETQYF. CDR3 nucleotide sequence: TGTGCCAGCAGTTTGGGGCTAGCGGGAGGGCAAGAGACCCAGTACTTC. V and J are TRBV28 and TRBJ2-5; the match to TRBD2 covers 12 bases. CDR3 length: 16 residues. Germline V gene data show CDR1 as MDHEN and CDR2 as SYDVKM. After removal of 3 bases from V and 2 bases from J, the junction contained 4 bases not matched to a gene.

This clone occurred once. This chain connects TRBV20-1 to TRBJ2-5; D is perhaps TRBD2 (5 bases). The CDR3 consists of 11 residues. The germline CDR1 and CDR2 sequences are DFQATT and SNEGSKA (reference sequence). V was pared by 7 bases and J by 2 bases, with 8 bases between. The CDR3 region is CSGSGQETQYF. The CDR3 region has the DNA TGCAGTGGGAGCGGTCAAGAGACCCAGTACTTC.

Here the CDR3 reads CASPGRRKNTEAFF. CDR3 DNA: TGTGCCAGCCCAGGAAGACGGAAGAACACTGAAGCTTTCTTT. The chain employs TRBV5-5 and TRBJ1-1, with D unresolved. There are 14 residues in the CDR3. V was pared by 7 bases and J by 1 base, with 14 bases between. Per the germline V gene, CDR1 is SGHKS and CDR2 is YYEKEE (reference sequence).

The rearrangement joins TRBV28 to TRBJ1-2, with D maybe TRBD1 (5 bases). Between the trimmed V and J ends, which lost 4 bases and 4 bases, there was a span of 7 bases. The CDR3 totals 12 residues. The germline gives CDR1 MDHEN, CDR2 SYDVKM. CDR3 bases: TGTGCCAGCAGTTCCGACAGCTATGGCTACACCTTC. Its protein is CASSSDSYGYTF.

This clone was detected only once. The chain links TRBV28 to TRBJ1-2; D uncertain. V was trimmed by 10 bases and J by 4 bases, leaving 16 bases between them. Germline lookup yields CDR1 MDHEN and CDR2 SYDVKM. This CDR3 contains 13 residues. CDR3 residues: CATRTADFYGYTF. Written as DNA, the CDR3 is TGTGCCACCAGAACGGCGGACTTCTATGGCTACACCTTC.

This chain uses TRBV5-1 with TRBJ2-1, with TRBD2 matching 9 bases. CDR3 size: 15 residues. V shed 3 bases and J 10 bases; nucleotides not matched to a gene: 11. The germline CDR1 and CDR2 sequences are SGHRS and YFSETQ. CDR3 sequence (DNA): TGCGCCAGCAGCTCCGCATTAGCGGGAGAGGAGGAGCAGTTCTTC. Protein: CASSSALAGEEEQFF.

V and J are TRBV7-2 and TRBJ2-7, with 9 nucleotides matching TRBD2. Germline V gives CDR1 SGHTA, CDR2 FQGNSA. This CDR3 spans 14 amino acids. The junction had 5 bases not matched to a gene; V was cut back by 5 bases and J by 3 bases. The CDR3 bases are TGTGCCAGCAGCATGACTAGCGGCAACTACGAGCAGTACTTC. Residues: CASSMTSGNYEQYF.

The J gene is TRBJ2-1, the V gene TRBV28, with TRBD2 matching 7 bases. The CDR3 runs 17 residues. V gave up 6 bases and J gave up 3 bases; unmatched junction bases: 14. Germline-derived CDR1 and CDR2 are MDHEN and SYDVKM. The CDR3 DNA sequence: TGTGCCAGCAGGGACTATAGCGGGCCGACGCTCTACAATGAGCAGTTCTTC. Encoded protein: CASRDYSGPTLYNEQFF.

Written as DNA, the CDR3 is TGTGCCAGCAGTTCCATCGGACAGCCGAACACTGAAGCTTTCTTT. Translating gives CASSSIGQPNTEAFF. The rearrangement links TRBV28 to TRBJ1-1; D possibly corresponds to TRBD1 (6 bases). Per the germline V gene, CDR1 is MDHEN and CDR2 is SYDVKM. The V gene lost 4 bases and the J gene lost 1 base, with 13 bases spanning the gap. The CDR3 spans 15 residues.

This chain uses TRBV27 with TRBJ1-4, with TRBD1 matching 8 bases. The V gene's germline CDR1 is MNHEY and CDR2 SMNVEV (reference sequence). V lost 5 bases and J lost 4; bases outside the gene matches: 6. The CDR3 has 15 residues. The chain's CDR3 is CASSPDRADNEKLFF. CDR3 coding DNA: TGTGCCAGCAGTCCGGACAGGGCTGATAATGAAAAACTGTTTTTT.